What follows are 18 T cell receptor beta chains derived from one specimen sequenced in a study of OX40 agonist ivuxolimab in advanced cancers. Sequencing was performed with immunoSEQ multiplex PCR; in TCRdb, only in-frame clones are kept and a portion is missing. The sample shows roughly 70,000 clones, about 87% of them seen only once. This material consisted of CD4+ or CD8+ T cells sorted from blood, taken in a trial of the OX40 agonist ivuxolimab. The receptor source for this set is an adult with an advanced solid tumor such as melanoma, head and neck, liver or kidney cancer.

The V call is TRBV27, the J call TRBJ2-5; 11 bases line up with TRBD1. The germline V gene has CDR1 MNHEY and CDR2 SMNVEV (reference sequence). V shed 4 bases, J shed 7 bases, and the junction held 8 bases outside the gene matches. The CDR3 runs to 15 residues. As DNA, the CDR3 is TGTGCCAGCAGTTCGGGACAGGGGGGTCTGGGGACCCAGTACTTC. Translating gives CASSSGQGGLGTQYF.

The J gene is TRBJ2-1, the V gene TRBV29-1, with TRBD2 matching over 12 bases. The J segment lost 4 bases and the V segment lost 0 bases, leaving 4 bases of the junction unmatched. CDR1 is SQVTM, CDR2 ANQGSEA, per germline. The CDR3 length is 16 residues. CDR3: CSVEDDLAGGYNEQFF. As DNA, the CDR3 is TGCAGCGTTGAAGATGACCTAGCGGGAGGGTACAATGAGCAGTTCTTC.

This sequence joins TRBV29-1 and TRBJ1-1; 8 bases agree with TRBD1. The junction had 14 bases not matched to a gene; V was cut back by 6 bases and J by 5 bases. The CDR3 sequence is 15 residues long. Germline assignment: CDR1 SQVTM and CDR2 ANQGSEA. The CDR3 bases are TGCAGCGTCGGGGTAGTAGGACAGGGTCGTACTGAAGCTTTCTTT. Translation gives CSVGVVGQGRTEAFF.

CDR3 DNA: TGTGCCTGGAGGCCTCAGGAGAACACTGAAGCTTTCTTT. Translation gives CAWRPQENTEAFF. The rearrangement links TRBV30 to TRBJ1-1; D gene unclear. Germline loops: CDR1 GTSNPN, CDR2 SVGIG (reference sequence). The CDR3 runs 13 residues. V lost 3 bases and J 1 base, leaving 9 bases between the germline ends.

This rearrangement joins TRBV27 to TRBJ2-1; 11 bases match TRBD2. V gave up 4 bases and J gave up 9 bases; unmatched junction bases: 29. Germline CDR1 reads MNHEY; CDR2 reads SMNVEV (reference sequence). The CDR3 runs to 22 residues. CDR3 in DNA: TGTGCCAGCAGTTACAACGACCGACCGGGACTAGCGGTCCCCCGTCGGAATGTTGAGCAGTTCTTC. Translating it yields CASSYNDRPGLAVPRRNVEQFF.

The chain uses TRBV9 and TRBJ2-1, with unresolved D. This CDR3 is built from 16 residues. V lost 4 bases, J lost 2 bases, and 16 bases lay in between. Germline CDR1 and CDR2: SGDLS and YYNGEE. CDR3: CASSPDPHGAYNEQFF. As DNA, the CDR3 is TGTGCCAGCAGCCCGGACCCTCACGGAGCCTACAATGAGCAGTTCTTC.

CDR3 DNA sequence: TGCGCCAGCAGCTCAAACAGGGGAGCGGGCCAGCCCCAGCATTTT. Translated, it gives CASSSNRGAGQPQHF. The V call is TRBV4-1, the J call TRBJ1-5, with 7 bases fitting TRBD1. CDR1 is MGHRA, CDR2 YSYEKL, per germline. The CDR3 is 15 residues long. V shed 5 bases, J shed 7 bases, and the junction held 11 bases outside the gene matches.

A single count supports this clone. The gene calls are TRBV19 and TRBJ2-7, with a weak D call TRBD2 (7 bases). The CDR3 consists of 14 residues. V was clipped by 6 bases and J by 2 bases, with 14 bases between them. CDR1 is LNHDA, CDR2 SQIVND, per germline (reference sequence). The CDR3 sequence: CASSCRGGTYEQYF. The CDR3 bases are TGTGCCAGTAGCTGTAGGGGGGGGACCTACGAGCAGTACTTC.

The chain has TRBV6-1 and TRBJ2-2; the match to TRBD2 covers 9 bases. CDR1 is MNHNS and CDR2 is SASEGT in the germline V gene. This CDR3 is built from 15 residues. V lost 3 bases to trimming and J lost 4 bases; unmatched junction nucleotides: 3. As DNA, the CDR3 is TGTGCCAGCAGTGATTTAGCGGGAGCCACCGGGGAGCTGTTTTTT. Translating gives CASSDLAGATGELFF.

This chain uses TRBV5-1 with TRBJ1-2, with 7 bases that match TRBD1. V lost 0 bases and J lost 3; bases outside the gene matches: 2. Per germline, CDR1 SGHRS and CDR2 YFSETQ. The CDR3 length is 14 residues. The CDR3 bases are TGCGCCAGCAGCTTGGGACAGGGAGACTATGGCTACACCTTC. Translating gives CASSLGQGDYGYTF.

In its sample, this clone was seen once. The V and J genes are TRBV19 and TRBJ2-5; 7 bases are a match to TRBD1. This CDR3 contains 16 residues. Germline V gene data show CDR1 as LNHDA and CDR2 as SQIVND (reference sequence). Germline trimming cut 6 bases from V and 4 bases from J; bases unmatched to any gene: 14. CDR3 amino acids: CASSNNEVGGRETQYF. Written as DNA, the CDR3 is TGTGCCAGTAGCAATAATGAGGTAGGGGGCAGAGAGACCCAGTACTTC.

This clone is a singleton in its sample. An end of the junction differs from the germline gene, which may be a read error. The chain has TRBV19 and TRBJ1-5, with D hard to call. CDR3 length equals 14 residues. Germline assignment: CDR1 LNHDA and CDR2 SQIVND (reference sequence). Here the CDR3 reads CASSLDTSNQPQHF. The DNA of the CDR3 is TGTGCCAGTAGTCTAGACACTAGCAATCAGCCCCAGCATTTT.

The V call is TRBV7-6, the J call TRBJ2-7; 9 bases map to TRBD2. This CDR3 spans 19 amino acids. The V gene's germline CDR1 is SGHVS and CDR2 FNYEAQ. With V trimmed by 0 bases and J by 2 bases, 14 bases remained unmatched. CDR3 DNA: TGTGCCAGCAGCTTAGCTTCTAGCGGGGCGGCGGCGGCCGCCTACGAGCAGTACTTC. Amino acid sequence: CASSLASSGAAAAAYEQYF.

J is TRBJ2-3 and V is TRBV2; maybe TRBD1 (6 bases). The CDR3 sequence is 14 residues long. V was cut by 2 bases and J by 1 base, with 7 bases left in between. Germline CDR1 is SNHLY and CDR2 is FYNNEI. The CDR3 DNA sequence: TGTGCCAGCAGTGAAAACAGGGGCACAGATACGCAGTATTTT. Protein: CASSENRGTDTQYF.

The chain employs TRBV5-1 and TRBJ1-2; D is perhaps TRBD1 (6 bases). Germline V CDR1 and CDR2: SGHRS, YFSETQ. The CDR3 extends over 13 amino acids. Trimming pared 4 bases from V and 2 bases from J, leaving 9 bases between. Here the CDR3 DNA reads TGCGCCAGCAGCCTAGGACAGAACTATGGCTACACCTTC. Translated: CASSLGQNYGYTF.

The chain is built from TRBV4-1 and TRBJ2-1, with 8 positions matching TRBD2. The trim removed 9 bases at V and 0 bases at J, leaving 10 bases unmatched. CDR1 is MGHRA, CDR2 YSYEKL, per germline. This CDR3 is built from 16 residues. CDR3: CASKREPGPSYNEQFF. CDR3 coding DNA: TGCGCCAGTAAGCGGGAGCCTGGCCCCTCCTACAATGAGCAGTTCTTC.

This chain links TRBV5-1 with TRBJ2-3; D is undetermined. Looked up from germline, CDR1 is SGHRS and CDR2 is YFSETQ. The CDR3 extends over 14 amino acids. V was trimmed by 0 bases and J by 6 bases, leaving 11 bases between them. CDR3 sequence: CASSLAARRDTQYF. The DNA for the CDR3 is TGCGCCAGCAGCTTGGCGGCCCGGCGGGATACGCAGTATTTT.

The chain links TRBV5-4 to TRBJ2-3, with unresolved D. The V end was cut by 0 bases, the J end by 1 base, with 15 bases between. The CDR3 covers 17 residues. In germline, CDR1 is SGHNT, CDR2 YYREEE (reference sequence). As DNA, the CDR3 is TGTGCCAGCAGCTTGGAGCCCGCTTCTGGGGGCACAGATACGCAGTATTTT. Translation gives CASSLEPASGGTDTQYF.